A single sample is the source of the 10 T cell receptor beta chains below, sequenced in a study of chemoradiotherapy in HPV16-positive cancers. Assay used: immunoSEQ multiplex PCR; TCRdb lists only in-frame clones, some missing. The sample holds about 10,000 clones, about three quarters seen once. This specimen consisted of tumor tissue, obtained from a patient who underwent chemoradiotherapy. The origin of the receptors is a human donor with HPV-associated anogenital cancer.

V is TRBV28 and J is TRBJ2-7; the D call may be TRBD1 or TRBD2 (5 bases each). Germline loops: CDR1 MDHEN, CDR2 SYDVKM. Trimming took off 3 bases at V and 5 bases at J, with 8 bases between the two ends. CDR3 length: 12 residues. CDR3 DNA sequence: TGTGCCAGCAGTTTGAGGGGCCACGAGCAGTACTTC. It translates to CASSLRGHEQYF.

This clone was counted only a few times. The rearrangement joins TRBV15 to TRBJ1-5; no firm D call. The CDR3 extends over 13 amino acids. V gave up 5 bases and J gave up 3 bases, with 8 bases separating them. CDR1 is LNHNV and CDR2 is YYDKDF in the germline V gene (reference sequence). CDR3 coding DNA: TGTGCCACCAGCGTCCGGGACAATCAGCCCCAGCATTTT. This codes for CATSVRDNQPQHF.

The gene calls are TRBV28 and TRBJ2-7; 13 bases are shared with TRBD2. CDR1 is MDHEN and CDR2 is SYDVKM in the germline V gene. V dropped 0 bases and J dropped 7; count of bases not matched to a gene: 9. CDR3 length: 17 residues. The CDR3 region has the DNA TGTGCCAGCAGTTTATGGGAACTAGCGGGGGGGCCGGGTGAGCAGTACTTC. Encoded protein: CASSLWELAGGPGEQYF.

The chain carries TRBV4-1 and TRBJ2-5, with D maybe TRBD1 (5 bases). Near its end, the DNA agrees better with TRBJ2-7, so the J call may be wrong. Germline CDR1 is MGHRA and CDR2 is YSYEKL. This CDR3 comprises 13 residues. CDR3 in amino acids: CASSQTGSYEQYF. CDR3 sequence (DNA): TGCGCCAGCAGCCAAACAGGAAGCTACGAGCAGTACTTC.

This sequence joins TRBV9 and TRBJ1-1; D uncertain. The CDR3 totals 14 residues. The V gene's germline CDR1 is SGDLS and CDR2 YYNGEE. The V and J ends lost 0 bases and 1 base respectively, with 7 bases between them. The CDR3 region is CASSVVGQNTEAFF. The CDR3 DNA is TGTGCCAGCAGCGTAGTAGGCCAGAACACTGAAGCTTTCTTT.

The V and J genes are TRBV6-5 and TRBJ1-4; TRBD1 is a possible D gene (6 bases). Deletions cut 5 bases from V and 0 bases from J, with 10 bases between. Germline CDR1 MNHEY, CDR2 SVGAGI. The CDR3 consists of 15 residues. In DNA form, the CDR3 reads TGTGCCAGCAGTCCAGGGGTCGCAACTAATGAAAAACTGTTTTTT. This encodes CASSPGVATNEKLFF.

This clone counts as medium-sized. The chain recombines TRBV30 with TRBJ2-4; D not resolved. This CDR3 is built from 12 residues. Germline V CDR1 and CDR2: GTSNPN, SVGIG (reference sequence). V lost 6 bases and J 3 bases, leaving 9 bases between the germline ends. Written as DNA, the CDR3 is TGTGCCTGCTCGTGGGACAAAAACATTCAGTACTTC. Its protein product is CACSWDKNIQYF.

The chain is built from TRBV27 and TRBJ2-4; TRBD2 matches at 9 bases. The CDR3 is 17 amino acids. J lost 0 bases, V lost 0 bases, and 3 bases had no gene match. Germline-derived CDR1 and CDR2 are MNHEY and SMNVEV (reference sequence). The CDR3 is CASSLSLAGLAKNIQYF. The CDR3 DNA reads as TGTGCCAGCAGTTTATCGCTAGCGGGGCTAGCCAAAAACATTCAGTACTTC.

CDR3 loop: CASSLWDRWGNIQYF. In nucleotides, the CDR3 is TGTGCCAGCAGCCTTTGGGACAGGTGGGGAAACATTCAGTACTTC. The chain has TRBV11-2 and TRBJ2-4; 8 bases line up with TRBD1. CDR3 length: 15 amino acids. V was clipped by 5 bases and J by 6 bases; unmatched bases: 9. Germline CDR1 reads SGHAT; CDR2 reads FQNNGV.

This clone was counted between two and nine times. Within the sample, other DNA sequences also encode this same CDR3. The chain carries TRBV14 and TRBJ2-5; TRBD1 aligns across 8 bases. The CDR3 is 15 residues long. The V segment lost 1 base and the J segment 2 bases; nucleotides outside the gene matches: 3. CDR1 SGHDN and CDR2 FVKESK come from the germline V gene. CDR3 sequence reads: CASSQVRTGQETQYF. In DNA form, the CDR3 reads TGTGCCAGCAGCCAAGTCCGGACAGGGCAAGAGACCCAGTACTTC. The complete variable domain, with remaining parts taken from reference TRBV14 and TRBJ2-5, reads EAGVTQFPSHSVIEKGQTVTLRCDPISGHDNLYWYRRVMGKEIKFLLHFVKESKQDESGMPNNRFLAERTGGTYSTLKVQPAELEDSGVYFCASSQVRTGQETQYFGPGTRLLVL.